This T cell receptor (beta chain) was obtained from a study of T cells in tuberculosis. Study outcomes and limitations: Smaller distances to GMM-specific TCRs suggested their expansion in active tuberculosis.

This CDR3 is 15 amino acids long. V was clipped by 2 bases and J by 0 bases, with 8 bases between them. Germline lookup yields CDR1 SGDLS and CDR2 YYNGEE. Latent tuberculosis screening used tuberculin skin test and IGRA at entry. Regarding this clone: Antigen unknown.

TCRdb's copy holds only in-frame clones and misses some; the assay was immunoSEQ multiplex PCR. Found here are some 34,000 clones, approximately 97% of them singletons; the top ten hold around 6%. V is TRBV9 and J is TRBJ1-4; a weak D match, TRBD1 (5 bases). The sample was PBMCs. This clonotype originated in a donor aged 10-30 years with latent tuberculosis or without tuberculosis infection. CDR3 DNA: TGTGCCAGCAGCGTCACGACAGCAACTAATGAAAAACTGTTTTTT. Translated, it gives CASSVTTATNEKLFF.